This is a list of T cell receptor beta chains from one sample in a study of blood T cell repertoires in COVID-19. Profiled with immunoSEQ multiplex PCR; TCRdb holds only in-frame clones, not every one. This sample carries more than 75,000 clones, roughly nine tenths of them seen once, and the ten largest clones take less than 2.5%. Sequences were obtained from peripheral blood. The receptor set was obtained from a man aged 50 or older with acute or convalescent COVID-19. CDR3s include the opening cysteine and the closing phenylalanine or tryptophan. The D gene is left open where the match is weak. Some rows mark clone size as missing; the rest say once, few, many or name a class of expanded clone.

14	TRBJ1-6	TRBV19	NA	NA	TGTGCCAGTAGCTCTACAGGGAATAATTCACCCCTCCACTTT	CASSSTGNNSPLHF
14	TRBJ2-3	TRBV5-1	NA	once	TGCGCCAGCAGCTTGAGGCTAGATCGTGATACGCAGTATTTT	CASSLRLDRDTQYF
15	TRBJ1-1	TRBV5-1	NA	NA	TGCGCCAGCAGCGGGTCAGGTTACTTAGACACTGAAGCTTTCTTT	CASSGSGYLDTEAFF
17	TRBJ2-2	TRBV7-7	TRBD1	NA	TGTGCCAGCAGCGCCGCGCAGGGGGCTGGATCGGCCGGGGAGCTGTTTTTT	CASSAAQGAGSAGELFF
15	TRBJ2-3	TRBV6-2/TRBV6-3	NA	NA	TGTGCCAGCAGTTACTTGGCAGGGTCAGGGGATACGCAGTATTTT	CASSYLAGSGDTQYF
13	TRBJ1-2	TRBV5-6	NA	NA	TGTGCCAGCAGCTTATACAGCAACTATGGCTACACCTTC	CASSLYSNYGYTF
13	TRBJ1-2	TRBV24-1	NA	NA	TGTGCCACCAGTTCTGAGGATTTCTATGGCTACACCTTC	CATSSEDFYGYTF
14	TRBJ1-4	TRBV7-9	TRBD1	NA	TGTGCCAGCAGCTCCGACAGGGGGGCTGAAAAACTGTTTTTT	CASSSDRGAEKLFF
17	TRBJ2-1	TRBV7-3	TRBD2	NA	TGTGCCAGCAGCTTAAATCCTAGCGGGGGGGTATACAATGAGCAGTTCTTC	CASSLNPSGGVYNEQFF
14	TRBJ2-3	TRBV29-1	TRBD2	NA	TGCAGCGCTGTGACTAGCGGGGTCATAGATACGCAGTATTTT	CSAVTSGVIDTQYF
13	TRBJ2-5	TRBV7-8	NA	NA	TGTGCCAGCAGGCCCAGACAGAAAGAGACCCAGTACTTC	CASRPRQKETQYF
15	TRBJ1-5	TRBV4-1	TRBD1	few	TGCGCCAGCAGCCAAGACGACAGGGTGAATCAGCCCCAGCATTTT	CASSQDDRVNQPQHF
15	TRBJ2-3	TRBV7-9	TRBD2	NA	TGTGCCAGCAGCTCCCCTAGCGGGAGGACAGATACGCAGTATTTT	CASSSPSGRTDTQYF
13	TRBJ2-1	TRBV7-2	TRBD1	few	TGTGCCAGCAGCCTAGGGACAGACGGTGAGCAGTTCTTC	CASSLGTDGEQFF
12	TRBJ1-2	TRBV3-1/TRBV3-2	NA	once	TGTGCCAGCAGCCGGGGGCCGAGGGGCTACACCTTC	CASSRGPRGYTF
16	TRBJ2-1	TRBV19	NA	NA	TGTGCCAGTAGTAGATCGGGGGGCAGTTCCTACAATGAGCAGTTCTTC	CASSRSGGSSYNEQFF
13	TRBJ2-5	TRBV10-1	NA	NA	TGCGCCAGCCCTATACCCGGGCAAGAGACCCAGTACTTC	CASPIPGQETQYF
12	TRBJ1-5	TRBV5-8	NA	NA	TGTGCCAGCCGGAGGTGGGTTCAGCCCCAGCATTTT	CASRRWVQPQHF
11	TRBJ1-1	TRBV19	NA	NA	TGTGCCAGTACTTCAGGGTTATATGCTTTCTTT	CASTSGLYAFF
14	TRBJ2-2	TRBV2	NA	NA	TGTGCCAGCAGTGAAGTACAGATCACCGGGGAGCTGTTTTTT	CASSEVQITGELFF
16	TRBJ1-5	TRBV7-2	TRBD1	NA	TGTGCCAGCAGCCACGGGACAGCTTATAGCAATCAGCCCCAGCATTTT	CASSHGTAYSNQPQHF
15	TRBJ2-7	TRBV18	TRBD1	NA	TGTGCCAGCTCACAGTCCGGGACAGACTCCTACGAGCAGTACTTC	CASSQSGTDSYEQYF
17	TRBJ2-1	TRBV18	TRBD2	NA	TGTGCCAGCTCACGGGCTAGCGGGCTATCCTCCTACAATGAGCAGTTCTTC	CASSRASGLSSYNEQFF
15	TRBJ2-2	TRBV18	TRBD1	NA	TGTGCCAGCTCATCCGGGACAGGGAACACCGGGGAGCTGTTTTTT	CASSSGTGNTGELFF
16	TRBJ1-1	TRBV3-1/TRBV3-2	TRBD1	NA	TGTGCCAGCAGCCAGCCAAGGACAGGGGGCAAAACTGAAGCTTTCTTT	CASSQPRTGGKTEAFF
17	TRBJ1-6	TRBV5-6	NA	NA	TGTGCCAGCAGCCCTAGCTGGGTGAGCTCCTATAATTCACCCCTCCACTTT	CASSPSWVSSYNSPLHF
14	TRBJ1-1	TRBV7-6	NA	NA	TGTGCCAGCAGCTTAGCACACGTGAACACTGAAGCTTTCTTT	CASSLAHVNTEAFF
17	TRBJ1-2	TRBV24-1	NA	NA	TGTGCCACCAGTGATATCCAGGACTCCGGTGGAGGCTATGGCTACACCTTC	CATSDIQDSGGGYGYTF
16	TRBJ1-2	TRBV28	NA	NA	TGTGCCAGTCACACCTACTATTGGGGGCGGGTCTATGGCTACACCTTC	CASHTYYWGRVYGYTF
15	TRBJ2-7	TRBV7-9	TRBD2	NA	TGTGCCAGCAGCTTAGAGCTAGCGGGACGGAACGAGCAGTACTTC	CASSLELAGRNEQYF
11	TRBJ2-1	TRBV29-1	NA	once	TGCAGCGTGTCAAAATACAATGAGCAGTTCTTC	CSVSKYNEQFF
13	TRBJ1-5	TRBV4-1	NA	once	TGCGCCAGCAGCCAAGTGCGGAATCAGCCCCAGCATTTT	CASSQVRNQPQHF
14	TRBJ2-3	TRBV7-3	NA	NA	TGTGCCAGCAGCCTAGGGGGACGCACAGATACGCAGTATTTT	CASSLGGRTDTQYF
13	TRBJ1-2	TRBV30	NA	NA	TGTGCCTGGAGTGGTGGCGGGGCTGAGGGCTACACCTTC	CAWSGGGAEGYTF
15	TRBJ2-2	TRBV18	NA	NA	TGTGCCAGCTCACCATTGACAGCCTACACCGGGGAGCTGTTTTTT	CASSPLTAYTGELFF
18	TRBJ2-1	TRBV11-2	TRBD2	few	TGTGCCAGCAGCGTACACCGCCTCGGACTAGCGGGAGGCTTTGAGCAGTTCTTC	CASSVHRLGLAGGFEQFF
16	TRBJ2-1	TRBV9	TRBD1	NA	TGTGCCAGCAGCCCTAGTTCAGGACAGGGGGCGAATGAGCAGTTCTTC	CASSPSSGQGANEQFF
17	TRBJ2-5	TRBV7-9	NA	NA	TGTGCCAGCAGCTTAGGGGTCGGGGGAGGTGCGCAAGAGACCCAGTACTTC	CASSLGVGGGAQETQYF
14	TRBJ2-7	TRBV19	TRBD1	NA	TGTGCCAGTAGTATAAAGGGGGCCTACTACGAGCAGTACTTC	CASSIKGAYYEQYF
15	TRBJ2-3	TRBV7-2	TRBD1	NA	TGTGCCAGCAGCTTAGAGGGGGCTAGCACAGATACGCAGTATTTT	CASSLEGASTDTQYF
12	TRBJ2-5	TRBV6-5	NA	NA	TGTGCCAGCCTCGGGGTTCGAGAGACCCAGTACTTC	CASLGVRETQYF
14	TRBJ2-1	TRBV5-6	NA	once	TGTGCCAGCAGCTTGGCCGTGGAGGGCAATGAGCAGTTCTTC	CASSLAVEGNEQFF
13	TRBJ2-7	TRBV12-3/TRBV12-4	NA	NA	TGTGCCAGCAGTTTTAGTGGGGCGCGGGAGCAGTACTTC	CASSFSGAREQYF
14	TRBJ2-5	TRBV5-1	NA	NA	TGCGCCAGCAGCTTGCAGTCCAGTCAAGAGACCCAGTACTTC	CASSLQSSQETQYF
16	TRBJ2-5	TRBV7-8	TRBD2	once	TGTGCCAGCAGCTCCGAACTAGCGGGGCCTCAAGAGACCCAGTACTTC	CASSSELAGPQETQYF
17	TRBJ2-6	TRBV19	TRBD2	NA	TGTGCCAGTAGTATAAGGGTGATAGCGGGGGGGGCCAACGTCCTGACTTTC	CASSIRVIAGGANVLTF
15	TRBJ2-6	TRBV6-5	NA	NA	TGTGCCAGCACCAACAGTGATAATGGGGCCAACGTCCTGACTTTC	CASTNSDNGANVLTF
16	TRBJ2-3	TRBV7-2	TRBD2	NA	TGTGCCAGCAGCTTAGAGGCCAGCGGGGGGGCCCGAACGCAGTATTTT	CASSLEASGGARTQYF
17	TRBJ2-1	TRBV2	TRBD2	NA	TGTGCCAGCAGGCAACGACTAGCGGAGACTTCCTACAATGAGCAGTTCTTC	CASRQRLAETSYNEQFF
14	TRBJ2-2	TRBV7-9	NA	NA	TGTGCCAGCAGCCCGCGTAATCTTGCCGGGGAGCTGTTTTTT	CASSPRNLAGELFF
17	TRBJ1-2	TRBV6-1	TRBD1	NA	TGTGCCAGCAGTGAAGGAGGGGCGGGACAGGGGGCAGATGGCTACACCTTC	CASSEGGAGQGADGYTF
14	TRBJ1-5	TRBV6-5	NA	NA	TGTGCCATTGGCGGGATGGGGATTGGGCAGCCCCAGCATTTT	CAIGGMGIGQPQHF
13	TRBJ1-2	TRBV6-4	TRBD1	NA	TGTGCCAGCAGTAAAGACAGGGGGTACGGCTACACCTTC	CASSKDRGYGYTF
14	TRBJ2-1	TRBV27	NA	NA	TGTGCCAGCAGTTTATGGACAAGCGATGTTGAGCAGTTCTTC	CASSLWTSDVEQFF
14	TRBJ1-2	TRBV30	TRBD1	NA	TGTGCCTGGAGTGTAGCAGGGGGCGACTATGGCTACACCTTC	CAWSVAGGDYGYTF
13	TRBJ1-1	TRBV2	NA	NA	TGTGCCAGCAGTGGGACTCTGGCTGTTGAAGCTTTCTTT	CASSGTLAVEAFF
19	TRBJ2-6	TRBV6-2/TRBV6-3	TRBD2	NA	TGTGCCAGCAGTCGGGGACTAGCACGTGTTCTCTCTGGGGCCAACGTCCTGACTTTC	CASSRGLARVLSGANVLTF
16	TRBJ2-1	TRBV7-2	TRBD2	NA	TGTGCCAGCAGCGAAAGACTAGCGGGAGCCTACAATGAGCAGTTCTTC	CASSERLAGAYNEQFF
14	TRBJ1-2	TRBV19	TRBD1	once	TGTGCCAGTAGTATGGACAGGGAGATCTATGGCTACACCTTC	CASSMDREIYGYTF